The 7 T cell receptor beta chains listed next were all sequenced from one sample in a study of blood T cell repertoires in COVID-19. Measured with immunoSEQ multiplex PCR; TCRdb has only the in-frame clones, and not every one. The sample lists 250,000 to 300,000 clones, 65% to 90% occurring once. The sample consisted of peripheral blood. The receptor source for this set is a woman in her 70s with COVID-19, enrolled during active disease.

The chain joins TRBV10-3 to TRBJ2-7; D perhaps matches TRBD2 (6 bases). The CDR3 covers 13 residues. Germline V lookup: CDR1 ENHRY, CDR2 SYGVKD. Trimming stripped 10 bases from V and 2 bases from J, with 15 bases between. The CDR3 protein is CASAGRKAYEQYF. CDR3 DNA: TGTGCCAGCGCGGGACGGAAAGCCTACGAGCAGTACTTC.

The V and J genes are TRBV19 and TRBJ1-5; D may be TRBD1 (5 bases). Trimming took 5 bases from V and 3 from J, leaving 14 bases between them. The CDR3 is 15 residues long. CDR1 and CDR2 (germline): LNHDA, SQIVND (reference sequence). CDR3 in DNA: TGTGCCAGTAGTTCCATTGACAGAGACAATCAGCCCCAGCATTTT. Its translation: CASSSIDRDNQPQHF.

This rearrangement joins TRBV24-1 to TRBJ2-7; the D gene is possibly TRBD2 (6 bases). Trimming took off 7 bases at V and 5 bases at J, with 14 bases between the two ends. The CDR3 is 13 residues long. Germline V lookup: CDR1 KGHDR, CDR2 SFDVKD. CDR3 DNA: TGTGCCACCAGCGCGGGACTCTCGGACGAGCAGTACTTC. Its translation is CATSAGLSDEQYF.

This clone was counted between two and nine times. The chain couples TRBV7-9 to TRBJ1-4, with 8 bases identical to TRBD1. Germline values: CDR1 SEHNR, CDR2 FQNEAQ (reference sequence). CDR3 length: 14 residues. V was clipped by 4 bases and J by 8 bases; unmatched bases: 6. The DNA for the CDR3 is TGTGCCAGCAGCTACGGACAGGGACGGGAAAAACTGTTTTTT. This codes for CASSYGQGREKLFF.

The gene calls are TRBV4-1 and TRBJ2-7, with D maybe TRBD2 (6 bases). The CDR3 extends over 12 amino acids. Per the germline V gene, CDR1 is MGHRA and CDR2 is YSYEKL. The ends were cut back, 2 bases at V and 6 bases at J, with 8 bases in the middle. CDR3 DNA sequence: TGCGCCAGCAGCCAATCCGGGGGCGAGCAGTACTTC. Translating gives CASSQSGGEQYF.

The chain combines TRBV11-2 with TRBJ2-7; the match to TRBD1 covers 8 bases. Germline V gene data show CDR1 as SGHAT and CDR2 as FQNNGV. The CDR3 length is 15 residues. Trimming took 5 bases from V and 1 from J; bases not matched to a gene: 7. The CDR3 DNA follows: TGTGCCAGCAGCCCGGACAGGGTCGCATCCTACGAGCAGTACTTC. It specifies CASSPDRVASYEQYF.

In DNA form, the CDR3 reads TGTGCCAGCAGCCAAGACAGGGTCACCCTCCACTTT. It translates to CASSQDRVTLHF. The chain joins TRBV3-1 (or the pseudogene TRBV3-2) to TRBJ1-6; possibly TRBD1 for D (5 bases). The CDR3 loop spans 12 amino acids. The V end was cut by 0 bases, the J end by 14 bases, with 8 bases between. The germline CDR1 and CDR2 sequences are LGHDT and YNNKEL (reference sequence).